Listed below are T cell receptor beta chains from one sample, sequenced in a study of breast tumors, draining lymph nodes, adjacent tissues. TCRdb fed the multiplex PCR reads into MiXCR, producing one record per CDR3 protein. Of around 140,000 distinct CDR3 sequences in the sample, about a fifth were seen once. Specimen: axillary lymph node tissue. These TCRs come from a female donor with breast cancer. Some clones in this sample may be carry-over from other donors' samples. Each CDR3 is given with its conserved first and last residue. D genes are given only for firm matches. Rows give clone size only sometimes, using once, few, many, or a class for an expanded clone.

d_call	clone_size	v_call	j_call	cdr3_nt	cdr3_aa
TRBD1	many	TRBV25-1	TRBJ2-5	TGTGCCAGCAGTGAAGTGACAGGGGGTTGGGAGACCCAGTACTTC	CASSEVTGGWETQYF
TRBD1	many	TRBV2	TRBJ2-7	TGTGCCAGCGATCTATTCGGGACAGGGAGCTCCTACGAGCAGTACTTC	CASDLFGTGSSYEQYF
-	-	TRBV18	TRBJ2-1	TGTGCCAACTCTCCAAACAATGAGCAGTCCTTC	CANSPNNEQSF
-	many	TRBV29-1	TRBJ2-1	TGCAGCGCGTCGGAGGGGAGTATCTACAATGAGCAGTTCTTC	CSASEGSIYNEQFF
TRBD2	many	TRBV6-5	TRBJ2-7	TGTGCCAGCAGTTACTCCCGACTAGCGGGAGGGCCGGGTGAGCAGTACTTC	CASSYSRLAGGPGEQYF
TRBD1	-	TRBV29-1	TRBJ2-1	TGCAGCGTCCTCGGACAGGGCACCCGCAATGAGCAGTTCTTC	CSVLGQGTRNEQFF
TRBD1	many	TRBV5-5	TRBJ2-7	TGTGCCAGCAGCTTGGGGACAGGGGTCCCCGAGCAGTACTTC	CASSLGTGVPEQYF
-	-	TRBV19	TRBJ1-5	TGTGCCAGTAGTACATATGGGTCGGTAAACAATCAGCCCCAGCATTTT	CASSTYGSVNNQPQHF
TRBD2	many	TRBV5-1	TRBJ2-3	TGCGCCAGCAGCTTGGACGGACTAGCGGACACAGATACGCAGTATTTT	CASSLDGLADTDTQYF
-	many	TRBV7-9	TRBJ2-3	TGTGCCAGCAGCTCGCACACAGATACGCAGTATTTT	CASSSHTDTQYF
-	many	TRBV6-2/TRBV6-3	TRBJ2-7	TGTGCCAGCAACGGGGGATCATACGAGCAGTACTTC	CASNGGSYEQYF
-	-	TRBV18	TRBJ2-1	TGTGCCAGCTCACCCTTGACTACCACGACCTCCTACAATGAGCAGTTCTTC	CASSPLTTTTSYNEQFF
TRBD2	many	TRBV5-6	TRBJ2-7	TGTGCCAGCAGTTCCAGGGGGGGACTAGCGCCCGAGCAGTACTTC	CASSSRGGLAPEQYF
TRBD2	many	TRBV5-4	TRBJ2-7	TGTGCCAGCAGCTTAGCGGGACTAAGCTCCGAGCAGTACTTC	CASSLAGLSSEQYF
-	many	TRBV20-1	TRBJ2-1	TGCAGTGCTGCACAGGATTGGGAGCAGTTCTTC	CSAAQDWEQFF
-	many	TRBV9	TRBJ2-3	TGTGCCAGCAGCGTAGGGACAGATACGCAGTATTTT	CASSVGTDTQYF
TRBD1	-	TRBV2	TRBJ1-2	TGTGCCAGCAGTGGTCCGGGGACAGGGGTTCGTGGCTACACCTTC	CASSGPGTGVRGYTF
-	many	TRBV24-1	TRBJ2-1	TGTGCCACCAGTGATTTAGGGGGGAATGAGCAGTTCTTC	CATSDLGGNEQFF
-	-	TRBV30	TRBJ2-2	TGTGCCTGGAGTGTACGGGTTGCCGGGGAGCTGTTTTTT	CAWSVRVAGELFF
TRBD2	many	TRBV20-1	TRBJ2-3	TGCAGTGCTAGAGATGGTGGGAGGGAGGGGCACACAGATACGCAGTATTTT	CSARDGGREGHTDTQYF
TRBD2	many	TRBV20-1	TRBJ2-1	TGCAGTGCTAGACCAGGACTAGCGGGATCCTACAATGAGCAGTTCTTC	CSARPGLAGSYNEQFF
-	many	TRBV5-8	TRBJ2-1	TGTGCCAGCAGCACGGGACTGTTCTCCTACAATGAGCAGTTCTTC	CASSTGLFSYNEQFF
TRBD2	many	TRBV12-5	TRBJ2-1	TGTGCTAGTTCCCGGGCTAGCGGGAGGGTTGAGCAGTTCTTC	CASSRASGRVEQFF
TRBD1	many	TRBV6-1	TRBJ1-5	TGTGCCAGCAGTGCAGGGGGCATTGGCAATCAGCCCCAGCATTTT	CASSAGGIGNQPQHF
TRBD1	many	TRBV7-9	TRBJ2-5	TGTGCCAGCAGCTTAGGGGGACAGGGGGCAACGGAGACCCAGTACTTC	CASSLGGQGATETQYF
TRBD2	many	TRBV20-1	TRBJ2-5	TGCAGTGCTCTCCATCTAGCGGGGGAAGAGACCCAGTACTTC	CSALHLAGEETQYF
TRBD1	many	TRBV13	TRBJ2-3	TGTGCCAGCAGCTTAGGCCTAAGGGGGCGCGGCACAGATACGCAGTATTTT	CASSLGLRGRGTDTQYF
TRBD1	-	TRBV18	TRBJ1-2	TGTGCCAGCTCACCTGAGGGGACAGCCCTGGGCTACTATGGCTACACCTTC	CASSPEGTALGYYGYTF
TRBD1	many	TRBV24-1	TRBJ2-1	TGTGCCACCAGTGACCCCGGGACAGGGTCCCTGGATGAGCAGTTCTTC	CATSDPGTGSLDEQFF
-	many	TRBV12-5	TRBJ2-1	TGTGCTAGTGGTGCCGAGGGGCGAACCCCCCTTTTCAATGAGCAGTTCTTC	CASGAEGRTPLFNEQFF